This section outlines one TCR beta chain sequence together with its context. This record belongs to a study of CD8+ T cells in alopecia areata. CDR3 length equals 14 residues. Germline V gene sequence: CDR1 MGHRA, CDR2 YSYEKL. V shed 2 bases and J shed 6 bases, with 12 bases lying between them. RNA, once extracted, was reverse transcribed into cDNA for use as the sequencing template. The data were produced by immunoSEQ multiplex PCR, yet TCRdb's version contains in-frame clones alone and is incomplete. Of approximately 180,000 clones in the sample, about 54% were seen once. Treatment: oral pan-JAK inhibitor, 5-10 mg twice daily.

Material: CD4+ T cells sorted from blood, obtained between weeks 55 and 65, from a patient treated with tofacitinib. This chain joins TRBV4-1 and TRBJ2-3; D unclear. The receptor comes from a human donor with alopecia areata. This CDR3 reads CASSQPYRKDTQYF. In DNA form, the CDR3 reads TGCGCCAGCAGCCAACCGTACCGCAAGGATACGCAGTATTTT.